These 22 T cell receptor beta chains share one sample of origin, sequenced in a study of cytomegalovirus exposure and HLA in healthy donors. Both 60 Vbeta primers and 13 Jbeta primers went into the PCR. Only in-frame clones appear in the TCRdb table, and some are missing; sequencing was by immunoSEQ multiplex PCR. The data contain 80,000 to 95,000 clones, about 60% of them seen just once; the ten biggest clones take up roughly 6.7%. Sequenced material: PBMCs. These receptors all stem from a woman aged 25 to 39 in good health and CMV-seronegative.

The chain has TRBV6-6 and TRBJ1-1, with 7 bases identical to TRBD1. The germline V gene has CDR1 MNHNY and CDR2 SVGAGI (reference sequence). The junction had 4 bases not matched to a gene; V was cut back by 6 bases and J by 12 bases. The CDR3 length is 10 residues. The CDR3 sequence: CASSGQATFF. The CDR3 DNA sequence: TGTGCCAGCAGCGGACAGGCAACTTTCTTT.

This clone showed up just once. V gene TRBV7-2 combines with J gene TRBJ1-4; D unresolved. V lost 1 base to trimming and J lost 8 bases, with 8 bases between them. Germline lookup yields CDR1 SGHTA and CDR2 FQGNSA. CDR3 length: 13 residues. As DNA, the CDR3 is TGTGCCAGCAGCTTAGGTTTCTCGGAAAAACTGTTTTTT. This sequence encodes CASSLGFSEKLFF. Using reference TRBV7-2 and TRBJ1-4 for the parts outside the CDR3, the full variable domain is GAGVSQSPSNKVTEKGKDVELRCDPISGHTALYWYRQSLGQGLEFLIYFQGNSAPDKSGLPSDRFSAERTGGSVSTLTIQRTQQEDSAVYLCASSLGFSEKLFFGSGTQLSVL.

V and J are TRBV18 and TRBJ1-5; D is possibly TRBD1 (5 bases). Germline lookup yields CDR1 KGHSH and CDR2 LQKENI. CDR3 length: 14 residues. With 4 bases removed from V and 6 bases from J, the gap between germline ends came to 13 bases. CDR3: CASSRDSDGQPQHF. CDR3 sequence (DNA): TGTGCCAGCTCACGAGACAGTGACGGTCAGCCCCAGCATTTT.

The chain joins TRBV7-2 to TRBJ2-3, with 7 bases that match TRBD2. With V trimmed by 5 bases and J by 0 bases, 2 bases remained unmatched. The CDR3 consists of 14 residues. The germline V gene encodes CDR1 SGHTA and CDR2 FQGNSA. CDR3 bases: TGTGCCAGCAGCCGGGACTATAGCACAGATACGCAGTATTTT. This translates into CASSRDYSTDTQYF.

This chain connects TRBV11-2 to TRBJ2-7, with TRBD1 matching over 7 bases. J lost 1 base, V lost 3 bases, and 3 bases had no gene match. CDR1 SGHAT and CDR2 FQNNGV come from the germline V gene. The CDR3 covers 14 residues. CDR3 region: CASSLDRTSYEQYF. The DNA of the CDR3 is TGTGCCAGCAGCTTGGACAGGACGTCCTACGAGCAGTACTTC.

The chain is built from TRBV19 and TRBJ2-6; 7 nucleotides match TRBD1. The CDR3 is made up of 16 amino acids. Trimming at V came to 8 bases and at J to 0 bases, leaving 7 bases not matched to a gene. Germline V gene data show CDR1 as LNHDA and CDR2 as SQIVND (reference sequence). The CDR3 bases are TGTGCCAGTGGACTCGGGACAGCCTCTGGGGCCAACGTCCTGACTTTC. Translation gives CASGLGTASGANVLTF.

The J gene is TRBJ1-5, the V gene TRBV2; D not resolved. V lost 4 bases and J lost 1, with 11 bases in between. Germline V CDR1 and CDR2: SNHLY, FYNNEI. This CDR3 contains 15 residues. The CDR3 DNA reads as TGTGCCAGCAGTGTTGGCCGGGTGAGCAATCAGCCCCAGCATTTT. This translates into CASSVGRVSNQPQHF.

This rearrangement joins TRBV30 to TRBJ1-3; tentative D call: TRBD1 (6 bases). CDR3 length: 16 amino acids. The ends were cut back, 0 bases at V and 0 bases at J, with 12 bases in the middle. Germline CDR1 GTSNPN, CDR2 SVGIG (reference sequence). The CDR3 sequence: CAWSVTGGHSGNTIYF. The CDR3, as DNA: TGTGCCTGGAGTGTAACCGGGGGGCACTCTGGAAACACCATATATTTT.

The chain employs TRBV27 and TRBJ2-5; D unresolved. The DNA matches TRBJ2-7 better at its end, which makes the J call doubtful. Germline CDR1 is MNHEY and CDR2 is SMNVEV (reference sequence). The length of the CDR3 is 15 residues. CDR3 sequence reads: CASSPIGQISYEQYF. As DNA, the CDR3 is TGTGCCAGCAGTCCCATTGGGCAGATCTCCTACGAGCAGTACTTC.

This clone came up a few times. This chain joins TRBV7-9 and TRBJ1-1, with TRBD1 as a possible D gene (5 bases). V was cut by 0 bases and J by 1 base, with 12 bases left in between. CDR3 length equals 16 residues. CDR1 and CDR2 from the germline V gene are SEHNR and FQNEAQ (reference sequence). CDR3 nucleotides: TGTGCCAGCAGCTTAGCGGGGGGGGTCTCGAACACTGAAGCTTTCTTT. Translating it yields CASSLAGGVSNTEAFF.

V is TRBV6-1 and J is TRBJ1-4, with D hard to call. Germline CDR1 MNHNS, CDR2 SASEGT. Trimming took off 2 bases at V and 8 bases at J, with 18 bases between the two ends. This CDR3 contains 16 residues. Here the CDR3 DNA reads TGTGCCAGCAGTGAATCCTGGGAGAGAAGAGGCGAAAAACTGTTTTTT. Amino acid sequence: CASSESWERRGEKLFF.

This clone was observed a few times. The chain employs TRBV4-3 and TRBJ2-2, with TRBD2 matching 9 bases. Germline assignment: CDR1 LGHNA and CDR2 YSLEER. J was trimmed by 6 bases and V by 1 base; bases with no gene match: 15. This CDR3 is 19 amino acids long. The CDR3 spells CASSQVWGHGTSFSGELFF. For the CDR3, the DNA is TGCGCCAGCAGCCAAGTTTGGGGGCACGGGACTAGCTTTTCCGGGGAGCTGTTTTTT.

J is TRBJ1-3 and V is TRBV5-1; D might be TRBD1 (6 bases). Looked up from germline, CDR1 is SGHRS and CDR2 is YFSETQ. The V end was cut by 2 bases, the J end by 0 bases, with 9 bases between. CDR3 length: 15 residues. CDR3 sequence: CASSFQGSSGNTIYF. The DNA for the CDR3 is TGCGCCAGCAGCTTTCAGGGGAGCTCTGGAAACACCATATATTTT.

The rearrangement links TRBV11-2 to TRBJ2-2; D perhaps matches TRBD2 (5 bases). Per the germline V gene, CDR1 is SGHAT and CDR2 is FQNNGV. With 3 bases removed from V and 7 bases from J, the gap between germline ends came to 21 bases. This CDR3 comprises 17 residues. This CDR3 reads CASSLRADVGRGGELFF. CDR3 sequence (DNA): TGTGCCAGCAGCTTGAGGGCGGACGTAGGACGCGGCGGGGAGCTGTTTTTT.

This clone was found a few times. The rearrangement uses TRBV9 and TRBJ2-2; 14 bases are shared with TRBD2. The CDR3 runs 17 residues. The trim removed 3 bases at V and 7 bases at J, leaving 8 bases unmatched. Germline CDR1 reads SGDLS; CDR2 reads YYNGEE. CDR3 loop: CASSEGLAGVRRGELFF. In DNA, the CDR3 is TGTGCCAGCAGCGAGGGACTAGCGGGAGTCCGGCGCGGGGAGCTGTTTTTT.

This clone was observed a handful of times. The chain couples TRBV4-3 to TRBJ2-1; 11 bases match TRBD2. The CDR3 runs 16 residues. V shed 3 bases, J shed 9 bases, and the junction held 10 bases outside the gene matches. Germline CDR1 is LGHNA and CDR2 is YSLEER. The CDR3 loop reads CASSQVLAGEPGEQFF. The DNA for the CDR3 is TGCGCCAGCAGCCAGGTACTAGCGGGAGAGCCGGGTGAGCAGTTCTTC.

V is TRBV5-1 and J is TRBJ2-7; D uncertain. The V gene lost 2 bases and the J gene lost 3 bases, with 9 bases spanning the gap. Germline values: CDR1 SGHRS, CDR2 YFSETQ. This CDR3 spans 13 amino acids. The CDR3 is CASSFSELYEQYF. DNA of the CDR3: TGCGCCAGCAGCTTTAGTGAGCTCTACGAGCAGTACTTC. The variable domain in full, completed from reference TRBV5-1 and TRBJ2-7, reads KAGVTQTPRYLIKTRGQQVTLSCSPISGHRSVSWYQQTPGQGLQFLFEYFSETQRNKGNFPGRFSGRQFSNSRSEMNVSTLELGDSALYLCASSFSELYEQYFGPGTRLTVT.

The chain carries TRBV7-9 and TRBJ1-1; unclear D gene. There are 13 residues in the CDR3. Trimming pared 8 bases from V and 1 base from J, leaving 11 bases between. The germline gives CDR1 SEHNR, CDR2 FQNEAQ (reference sequence). In DNA form, the CDR3 reads TGTGCCAGCGGAAGGGAGGAGAACACTGAAGCTTTCTTT. Translated: CASGREENTEAFF.

This chain joins TRBV4-1 and TRBJ2-1; 7 nucleotides match TRBD1. Germline V gene data show CDR1 as MGHRA and CDR2 as YSYEKL. V lost 6 bases to trimming and J lost 9 bases; unmatched junction nucleotides: 17. The CDR3 spans 16 residues. CDR3 residues: CASSFAGGTRTGEQFF. CDR3 coding DNA: TGCGCCAGCAGTTTTGCAGGGGGTACTCGGACAGGTGAGCAGTTCTTC.

Only a few counts were recorded for this clone. This sequence joins TRBV4-1 and TRBJ1-4; D ambiguous. The CDR3 is made up of 14 amino acids. The ends were cut back, 1 base at V and 7 bases at J, with 10 bases in the middle. Germline V gene sequence: CDR1 MGHRA, CDR2 YSYEKL. The CDR3, as DNA: TGCGCCAGCAGCCAAGGTATGCAGGCTGAAAAACTGTTTTTT. Translating gives CASSQGMQAEKLFF.

The chain employs TRBV27 and TRBJ2-7, with 7 nucleotides matching TRBD1. The length of the CDR3 is 14 residues. CDR1 is MNHEY, CDR2 SMNVEV, per germline (reference sequence). V was pared by 3 bases and J by 2 bases, with 4 bases of the junction left unmatched. The CDR3 bases are TGTGCCAGCAGTTTGGGACAGACTACCTACGAGCAGTACTTC. It yields the protein CASSLGQTTYEQYF.

This sequence joins TRBV5-5 and TRBJ2-7, with 10 positions matching TRBD1. Germline lookup yields CDR1 SGHKS and CDR2 YYEKEE (reference sequence). The CDR3 is 16 residues long. J lost 3 bases, V lost 0 bases, and 6 bases had no gene match. In DNA form, the CDR3 reads TGTGCCAGCAGCTTGGGGCATCGGGACAGGGGCTACGAGCAGTACTTC. Its translation: CASSLGHRDRGYEQYF. Looking up the rest from reference TRBV5-5 and TRBJ2-7 gives the full variable domain: DAGVTQSPTHLIKTRGQQVTLRCSPISGHKSVSWYQQVLGQGPQFIFQYYEKEERGRGNFPDRFSARQFPNYSSELNVNALLLGDSALYLCASSLGHRDRGYEQYFGPGTRLTVT.